This TCR beta chain was sequenced during a study of CD8 T cells in Susac syndrome. Study results and limitations: TCR sequencing and HLA analysis covered a relatively small number of individuals.

Note on this clonotype: Its target is unknown.

After extraction with the RNeasy kit, about 0.45 to 1 ug of the RNA was reverse transcribed using random hexamers. Amplification of the TCR beta CDR3 was carried out by immunoSEQ multiplex PCR, which spanned a total of 54 Vbeta and 13 Jbeta segments. Each CDR3 protein gets one entry after TCRdb re-called the immunoSEQ multiplex PCR reads with MiXCR. The profile shows about 190,000 distinct CDR3 sequences, about 94% of them singletons. Negative isolation yielded the CD8+ and CD4+ T cells, while FACS enriched the TEMRA cells. Deletions cut 1 base from V and 13 bases from J, with 16 bases between. Germline V gene data show CDR1 as SGHTA and CDR2 as FQGNSA. This CDR3 region has 13 residues.

The rearrangement uses TRBV7-2 and TRBJ1-2, with D possibly being TRBD1 (6 bases). The source material was CD4+ T cells from PBMCs. This TCR was sampled from a human donor in good health. The CDR3 DNA sequence: TGTGCCAGCAGCTTAGATCGTACCGTGACAGGCACCTTC. Amino acids: CASSLDRTVTGTF.